This T cell receptor beta chain was sequenced for a study of T cell repertoires in cytomegalovirus infection (dated by TCRdb to between 2018 and 2020). A note on the overall study: Because public TCR beta signatures pointed to carriage of CMV infection together with the matching HLA type, the HLA type of each donor mattered for the analysis.

The junction shows trimming of 3 bases on V and 2 bases on J, and the gene matches do not reach 2 bases of it. The CDR3 runs 15 residues from the cysteine to the phenylalanine. CDR3 DNA is the only sequence kept; it has 45 bases, read in frame from the first base. TCRdb shows the sequencer as Illumina HiSeq 1500. TCRdb ran its own pipeline on the public reads, namely fastp trimming at Q25 and MiXCR clone calling, and kept in-frame beta chains. When rows share a CDR3 protein, they turn into one entry using the most common DNA and genes. The sample table records some 180,000 distinct CDR3 sequences; about 18% of these occur just once. Roughly a quarter of the sample goes to the ten largest clones. In the case of this clonotype: It lacks a known antigen. No qualities accompany the bases; no much larger clone lies one base away.

Beyond this particular receptor, the publication reports: In both this cohort and an independent roughly 330-donor cohort, the cumulative frequency of public TCR beta family members distinguished carriers of CMV infection plus the relevant HLA type. In the ex vivo response, HLA-C-restricted CMV-specific TCR beta clonotypes were dominant, and in two of eight donors the single most frequent clonotype came from this HLA-C-restricted group.

The clonotype originates from a human donor in good health (CMV status not recorded). Some clones in this sample may be carry-over from other donors' samples. The V gene is TRBV12-3 or TRBV12-4 and the J gene is TRBJ2-5; the junction holds 11 bases that match TRBD1. Material for sequencing was CD8+ T cells from PBMCs. The CDR3 reads as follows: CASSFWDRGQETQYF. Read as DNA, the sequence is TGTGCCAGCAGTTTTTGGGACAGGGGGCAAGAGACCCAGTACTTC.